The 23 T cell receptor beta chains listed next were all sequenced from one sample in a study of blood T cells in healthy people across ages. A J-beta primer mix and a sample-barcoded 5' primer were used in a second PCR of about 7 to 12 cycles. Via MiXCR, TCRdb re-called the 5' RACE reads, giving one row per CDR3 protein. The table lists more than 650,000 distinct CDR3 sequences, about 20% of them singletons. The sequenced sample was blood. The receptors were sampled from a man between 65 and 80 years old in good health.

V is TRBV20-1 and J is TRBJ2-5, with 10 bases lining up with TRBD2. The J segment lost 4 bases and the V segment lost 6 bases, leaving 8 bases of the junction unmatched. Germline V lookup: CDR1 DFQATT, CDR2 SNEGSKA (reference sequence). CDR3 length: 14 amino acids. CDR3 in amino acids: CSALAGGLRETQYF. CDR3 bases: TGCAGTGCGTTAGCGGGGGGATTACGAGAGACCCAGTACTTC.

This clonotype came up a few times. The genes are TRBV12-3 or TRBV12-4 and TRBJ1-3, with unresolved D. The CDR3 is 13 amino acids. Deletions cut 2 bases from V and 9 bases from J, with 11 bases between. CDR3 residues: CASSLKEISTIYF. For the CDR3, the DNA is TGTGCCAGCAGTTTAAAGGAGATAAGCACCATATATTTT.

Comments on this clonotype: At one end the junction does not follow the germline gene, possibly because of a read error. This chain connects TRBV6-5 to TRBJ1-2; possibly TRBD1 for D (5 bases). CDR1 and CDR2 (germline): MNHEY, SVGAGI. The length of the CDR3 is 12 residues. CDR3 DNA sequence: TGCGCCAGCAGTAAGGGGTCCTATGGCTACACCTTC. Translating gives CASSKGSYGYTF.

In this sample, this clonotype turned up many times. The V and J genes are TRBV12-3 or TRBV12-4 and TRBJ2-3; 10 bases align to TRBD1. J was trimmed by 4 bases and V by 5 bases; bases with no gene match: 9. CDR3 length equals 16 residues. The CDR3 spells CASSPPRDRGPDTQYF. The CDR3 bases are TGTGCCAGCAGTCCCCCCCGGGACAGGGGCCCAGATACGCAGTATTTT.

The chain has TRBV4-2 and TRBJ2-1; 9 bases map to TRBD2. This CDR3 region has 18 residues. V lost 0 bases and J lost 7; bases outside the gene matches: 13. Per germline, CDR1 LGHNA and CDR2 YNFKEQ. CDR3 DNA sequence: TGTGCCAGCAGCCAAGATCTACCGCGGGAGGGACTGAGGAATGAGCAGTTCTTC. It codes for CASSQDLPREGLRNEQFF.

The V and J genes are TRBV18 and TRBJ1-1, with D possibly being TRBD1 (5 bases). Germline V gene data show CDR1 as KGHSH and CDR2 as LQKENI. This CDR3 has 13 amino acids. The germline V and J ends were trimmed by 5 bases and 5 bases, with 12 bases remaining between them. Here the CDR3 DNA reads TGTGCCAGCTCAAAAGGGGTCGAAACTGAAGCTTTCTTT. This sequence encodes CASSKGVETEAFF.

The chain combines TRBV24-1 with TRBJ2-5; D unresolved. The end of the DNA is better explained by TRBJ2-1, so the J call may be wrong. Germline V gene sequence: CDR1 KGHDR, CDR2 SFDVKD. The CDR3 spans 14 residues. The CDR3 DNA reads TGTGCCACCAGTGATCCCGGGCTTTACAATGAGCAGTTCTTC. This gives the protein CATSDPGLYNEQFF.

The V and J genes are TRBV10-3 and TRBJ2-1; maybe TRBD2 (5 bases). With the DNA end fitting TRBJ2-7 better, the J assignment may be wrong. Germline values: CDR1 ENHRY, CDR2 SYGVKD. This CDR3 contains 14 residues. The CDR3 bases are TGTGCCATCAGTAAGGAAGGACTGATGGGAGAGCAGTACGTC. Translation: CAISKEGLMGEQYV.

This clonotype was seen a few times. The chain carries TRBV12-3 or TRBV12-4 and TRBJ1-4; no definite D call. This CDR3 has 15 residues. The V end lost 2 bases, the J end lost 4 bases, and 11 bases lay between the germline ends. CDR3 amino acids: CASSLRRPDNEKLFF. DNA for the CDR3: TGTGCCAGCAGTTTAAGGCGGCCAGATAATGAAAAACTGTTTTTT.

The rearrangement joins TRBV28 to TRBJ1-3; maybe TRBD1 (5 bases). V lost 3 bases, J lost 4 bases, and 10 bases lay in between. The CDR3 spans 14 residues. Germline assignment: CDR1 MDHEN and CDR2 SYDVKM. The CDR3 spells CASSFRRAGNTIYF. The CDR3 nucleotides are TGTGCCAGCAGTTTTCGCAGGGCCGGAAACACCATATATTTT.

This clonotype was counted only a few times. The genes are TRBV11-3 and TRBJ2-3, with a weak D call TRBD1 (7 bases). V lost 5 bases to trimming and J lost 4 bases, with 13 bases between them. The CDR3 covers 14 residues. Germline V gene sequence: CDR1 SGHNT, CDR2 YENEEA. The CDR3 DNA sequence: TGTGCCAGCAGCCCCCAGGGGGAGGCAGATACGCAGTATTTT. Translated, it gives CASSPQGEADTQYF.

In this sample, this clonotype turned up many times. The J gene is TRBJ2-3, the V gene TRBV7-2; D unresolved. V dropped 2 bases and J dropped 7 bases, with 10 bases sitting between them. Germline CDR1 is SGHTA and CDR2 is FQGNSA. The CDR3 is made up of 13 amino acids. The CDR3 protein is CASSLTLANTQYF. CDR3 DNA sequence: TGTGCCAGCAGCTTAACGTTGGCGAATACGCAGTATTTT.

Many counts were recorded for this clonotype. The V call is TRBV7-3, the J call TRBJ2-3; D unclear. V lost 6 bases to trimming and J lost 4 bases, with 11 bases between them. The CDR3 has 13 residues. Germline-derived CDR1 and CDR2 are SGHTA and FQGTGA. The CDR3 DNA is TGTGCCAGCAGTTATGACCTCGCAGATACGCAGTATTTT. Its translation: CASSYDLADTQYF.

The V gene is TRBV24-1, the J gene TRBJ2-5; no clear D gene. The CDR3 runs to 12 residues. V was shortened by 4 bases and J by 7 bases, with 9 bases between the two germline ends. Germline V CDR1 and CDR2: KGHDR, SFDVKD. The CDR3 region has the DNA TGTGCCACCAGTGACAACCTGGGGACCCAGTACTTC. It translates to CATSDNLGTQYF.

A word on this clonotype: Given a much more abundant clone one base away, this may be a read error. This rearrangement joins TRBV29-1 to TRBJ2-7, with D maybe TRBD1 (6 bases). CDR1 SQVTM and CDR2 ANQGSEA come from the germline V gene. The CDR3 is made up of 13 amino acids. CDR3 nucleotides: TGCGGCGTTGAAGACCAGGGGAAATACGAGCAGTACTTC. Translation: CGVEDQGKYEQYF.

This clonotype has ten or more counts. The chain recombines TRBV7-2 with TRBJ1-4, with 10 bases matching TRBD1. The V segment lost 5 bases and the J segment 6 bases; nucleotides outside the gene matches: 6. Per germline, CDR1 SGHTA and CDR2 FQGNSA. The CDR3 extends over 15 amino acids. CDR3 region: CASSPDRGVYEKLFF. DNA for the CDR3: TGTGCCAGCAGCCCGGACAGGGGGGTATATGAAAAACTGTTTTTT.

The genes are TRBV4-2 and TRBJ1-2, with D tentatively TRBD1 (6 bases). CDR1 is LGHNA, CDR2 YNFKEQ, per germline. The V end lost 4 bases, the J end lost 3 bases, and 15 bases lay between the germline ends. CDR3 length: 15 residues. DNA for the CDR3: TGTGCCAGCAGCCTAGGGGGGGCCACGCACTATGGCTACACCTTC. Translated, it gives CASSLGGATHYGYTF.

The genes are TRBV11-2 and TRBJ2-3, with a tentative D call TRBD1 (7 bases). In germline, CDR1 is SGHAT, CDR2 FQNNGV. The CDR3 loop spans 14 amino acids. Deletions cut 1 base from V and 6 bases from J, with 11 bases between. The CDR3 coding sequence is TGTGCCAGCAGCTTAGTCAGGGGGGTGGATACGCAGTATTTT. Amino acid sequence: CASSLVRGVDTQYF. The variable domain in full, completed from reference TRBV11-2 and TRBJ2-3, reads EAGVAQSPRYKIIEKRQSVAFWCNPISGHATLYWYQQILGQGPKLLIQFQNNGVVDDSQLPKDRFSAERLKGVDSTLKIQPAKLEDSAVYLCASSLVRGVDTQYFGPGTRLTVL.

This clonotype was observed many times. This sequence joins TRBV9 and TRBJ2-3, with D possibly matching TRBD2 (5 bases). Germline CDR1 and CDR2: SGDLS and YYNGEE. With 0 bases removed from V and 5 bases from J, the gap between germline ends came to 10 bases. The CDR3 loop spans 14 amino acids. DNA for the CDR3: TGTGCCAGCAGCGTAGGCGGGTATGGAGATACGCAGTATTTT. Protein: CASSVGGYGDTQYF. Full variable domain (missing parts from reference TRBV9 and TRBJ2-3): DSGVTQTPKHLITATGQRVTLRCSPRSGDLSVYWYQQSLDQGLQFLIQYYNGEERAKGNILERFSAQQFPDLHSELNLSSLELGDSALYFCASSVGGYGDTQYFGPGTRLTVL.

As for this clonotype: A much larger clone is a single base away; this may be a read error. This chain links TRBV6-5 with TRBJ2-1; 8 positions agree with TRBD1. This CDR3 has 13 amino acids. Trimming cost V 5 bases and J 4 bases; bases outside gene matches: 1. Germline V gene data show CDR1 as MNHEY and CDR2 as SVGAGI. CDR3 sequence (DNA): TGTGCCAGCAGTCGGACAGGGTACAATGAGCAGTTCTTC. It encodes CASSRTGYNEQFF.

This chain links TRBV12-3 or TRBV12-4 with TRBJ2-5; a possible D gene is TRBD2 (5 bases). The CDR3 totals 14 residues. V lost 3 bases and J 2 bases, leaving 10 bases between the germline ends. CDR3 nucleotides: TGTGCCAGCAGTTTTTCTAGCCGTCAAGAGACCCAGTACTTC. Its translation is CASSFSSRQETQYF.

The chain combines TRBV20-1 with TRBJ1-1; 8 nucleotides align to TRBD1. J gave up 2 bases and V 6 bases, and 8 bases lay outside the gene matches. The CDR3 runs 14 residues. The V gene's germline CDR1 is DFQATT and CDR2 SNEGSKA (reference sequence). The CDR3 region is CSARAGQGNTEAFF. CDR3 nucleotides: TGCAGTGCCCGGGCCGGACAGGGAAACACTGAAGCTTTCTTT.

CDR3 amino acids: CASSLASGVGNIQYF. CDR3 in DNA: TGCGCCAGCAGCTTGGCTTCAGGGGTCGGTAACATTCAGTACTTC. This chain joins TRBV5-1 and TRBJ2-4, with TRBD1 as a possible D gene (6 bases). From germline, CDR1 is SGHRS and CDR2 YFSETQ. The V end lost 0 bases, the J end lost 7 bases, and 14 bases lay between the germline ends. The CDR3 is 15 amino acids.